A single T cell receptor beta chain is shown here with its context. Its matching antigen is unknown. Diagnosis of hyperthyroidism was new in patients aged 18 to 65, and its duration was under 2 months. This sample is drawn from a study of T cells in Graves' hyperthyroidism and ophthalmopathy. RNA transcripts were the template for amplifying TCR beta CDR3 regions. Researchers ran a first-round RT-PCR on the TCR CDR3 using the HTBI primer set. TCRdb processed the multiplex PCR reads anew with MiXCR; each CDR3 protein has one entry. This repertoire shows roughly 710,000 distinct CDR3 sequences, about 35% found once; its top ten account for around 29%. The germline V gene has CDR1 DFQATT and CDR2 SNEGSKA (reference sequence). V lost 3 bases to trimming and J lost 2 bases, with 11 bases between them. The CDR3 runs to 14 residues. Study-wide points: Before onset, by a median of approximately 5.9 months, the model predicted ophthalmopathy. In the blood, most expanded thyroid clonotypes above 0.001 appeared as well.

The receptor comes from a middle-aged woman with Graves' hyperthyroidism. Sequencing used blood. The rearrangement joins TRBV20-1 to TRBJ1-5; TRBD1 might be the D (5 bases). This chain's CDR3 is CSASKGSGNQPQHF. The CDR3 DNA reads as TGCAGTGCTAGTAAGGGGTCAGGCAATCAGCCCCAGCATTTT.